This T cell receptor (beta chain) is drawn from a study of OX40 agonist ivuxolimab in advanced cancers. Data came from immunoSEQ multiplex PCR; TCRdb stores just in-frame clones and leaves some out. The sample holds approximately 87,000 clones, more than 85% seen once. V gave up 6 bases and J gave up 8 bases; unmatched junction bases: 8. The germline gives CDR1 MNHEY, CDR2 SVGAGI. This CDR3 is 15 amino acids long. This sample comprised CD4+ or CD8+ T cells sorted from blood, obtained in a trial of the OX40 agonist ivuxolimab. The chain carries TRBV6-5 and TRBJ2-1, with TRBD2 matching over 12 bases. This sequence originates from an adult with an advanced solid tumor such as melanoma, head and neck, liver or kidney cancer. The CDR3 DNA follows: TGTGCCAGCAGCCTGGGACTAGCGGGCCGGCATGAGCAGTTCTTC. It encodes CASSLGLAGRHEQFF.